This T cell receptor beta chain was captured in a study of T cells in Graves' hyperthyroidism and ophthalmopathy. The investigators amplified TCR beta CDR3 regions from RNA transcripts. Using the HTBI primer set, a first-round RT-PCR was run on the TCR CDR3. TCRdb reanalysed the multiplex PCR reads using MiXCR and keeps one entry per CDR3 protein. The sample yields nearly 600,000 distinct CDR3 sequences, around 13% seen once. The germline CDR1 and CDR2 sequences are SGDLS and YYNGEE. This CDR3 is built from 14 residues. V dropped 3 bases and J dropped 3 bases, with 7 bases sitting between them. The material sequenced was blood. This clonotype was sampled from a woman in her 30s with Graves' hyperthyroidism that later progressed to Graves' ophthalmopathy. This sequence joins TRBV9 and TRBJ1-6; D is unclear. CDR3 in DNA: TGTGCCAGCAGCGAGGACGGCTATAATTCACCCCTCCACTTT. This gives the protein CASSEDGYNSPLHF.